This entry is about one TCR beta chain. The protocol was immunoSEQ multiplex PCR, while the TCRdb copy is restricted to in-frame clones and leaves out a portion. The sample lists about 140,000 clones; around nine tenths were seen once. The data are from a study of OX40 agonist ivuxolimab in advanced cancers. This CDR3 comprises 13 residues. Germline V gene data show CDR1 as SQVTM and CDR2 as ANQGSEA. V lost 7 bases and J lost 0, with 7 bases in between. The sequenced sample was CD4+ or CD8+ T cells sorted from blood, obtained in a trial of the OX40 agonist ivuxolimab. The chain joins TRBV29-1 to TRBJ2-6; D remains unclear. The source is an adult with an advanced solid tumor such as melanoma, head and neck, liver or kidney cancer. Here the CDR3 DNA reads TGCAGCGCCTTAGTCTCTGGGGCCAACGTCCTGACTTTC. Residues: CSALVSGANVLTF.